The entry below describes one T cell receptor beta chain. Antigen: not known. This sample was included in a study of PD-1 blockade in classical Hodgkin lymphoma. For the study at large: Patients were treated with nivolumab at 3 mg/kg, and this was given intravenously every 2 weeks. Study-wide points: Diminished baseline TCR diversity has been reported in newly diagnosed patients relative to healthy donors. The diversity seen at baseline in complete responders resembled that of newly diagnosed patients.

V was clipped by 5 bases and J by 3 bases; unmatched bases: 5. Germline V gives CDR1 SEHNR, CDR2 FQNEAQ (reference sequence). CDR3 length: 15 amino acids. The assay was immunoSEQ multiplex PCR, and TCRdb's table has in-frame clones only and misses some. Of 53,000 or so clones in the sample, approximately 81% are singletons; the top ten hold 16%. Every patient was affected by relapse after autologous stem cell transplantation, while exposure to brentuximab vedotin was not uniform. This chain joins TRBV7-9 and TRBJ2-2, with TRBD1 matching over 8 bases. The material was peripheral blood mononuclear cells (PBMCs), obtained at baseline. The origin of this receptor is a human donor with classical Hodgkin lymphoma. The CDR3 is CASSRQGADTGELFF. In DNA, the CDR3 is TGTGCCAGCAGCCGTCAGGGGGCTGACACCGGGGAGCTGTTTTTT.